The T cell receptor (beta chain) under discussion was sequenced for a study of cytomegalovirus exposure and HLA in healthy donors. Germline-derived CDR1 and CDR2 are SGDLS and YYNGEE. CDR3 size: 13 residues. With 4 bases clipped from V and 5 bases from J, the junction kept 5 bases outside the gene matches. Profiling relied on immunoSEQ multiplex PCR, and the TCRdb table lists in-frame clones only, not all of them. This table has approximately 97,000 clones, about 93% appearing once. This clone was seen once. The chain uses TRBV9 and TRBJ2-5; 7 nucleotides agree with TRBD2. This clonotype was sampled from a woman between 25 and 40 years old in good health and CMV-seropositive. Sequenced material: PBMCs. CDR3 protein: CASSPWEGETQYF. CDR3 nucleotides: TGTGCCAGCAGCCCCTGGGAGGGGGAGACCCAGTACTTC.